Shown below are 22 T cell receptor beta chains from a single sample sequenced in a study of regulatory T cells in long-lasting Graves disease. The time point is: newly diagnosed GD, antithyroid drugs for less than 3 months. RNA extracted from PBMCs served as the sequencing template. CDR3-region Arm-PCR and iRepertoire HTBI primers produced the TCR beta libraries. MiXCR, run by TCRdb on the multiplex PCR reads, gives a single entry per CDR3 protein. The sample carries more than 400,000 distinct CDR3 sequences, around 15% recorded once. The sample was also linked to a second study, of T cells in Graves' hyperthyroidism and ophthalmopathy.

The source was peripheral blood mononuclear cells (PBMCs), collected at new diagnosis, from a patient treated with antithyroid drugs. The receptors were gathered from a man aged 35-49 years with Graves disease.

This clonotype came up a few times. The chain is built from TRBV24-1 and TRBJ2-6, with TRBD1 matching 7 bases. The CDR3 runs 19 residues. Losses at the gene ends were 5 bases for V and 0 bases for J; bases not matched to a gene: 12. Looked up from germline, CDR1 is KGHDR and CDR2 is SFDVKD. CDR3 nucleotide sequence: TGTGCCACCAGTGTCAACGACAGGGTTAGCTACTCTGGGGCCAACGTCCTGACTTTC. This gives the protein CATSVNDRVSYSGANVLTF.

This clonotype was seen many times. The chain combines TRBV6-1 with TRBJ2-7; D may be TRBD2 (6 bases). V shed 7 bases and J shed 7 bases, with 23 bases lying between them. The germline V gene has CDR1 MNHNS and CDR2 SASEGT. CDR3 length: 15 residues. The DNA of the CDR3 is TGTGCCAGCACCCCCTGGCTAGCGTCGGCGGGGGAGCAGTACTTC. It is translated as CASTPWLASAGEQYF.

This rearrangement joins TRBV28 to TRBJ2-7; TRBD1 matches 9 bases. V dropped 9 bases and J dropped 4; count of bases not matched to a gene: 13. The CDR3 contains 15 residues. CDR1 is MDHEN and CDR2 is SYDVKM in the germline V gene. CDR3 residues: CASSTAGTGMYEQYF. The CDR3 DNA is TGTGCCAGTAGTACGGCCGGGACAGGGATGTACGAGCAGTACTTC. Based on the CDR3 plus reference TRBV28 and TRBJ2-7, the full variable domain is DVKVTQSSRYLVKRTGEKVFLECVQDMDHENMFWYRQDPGLGLRLIYFSYDVKMKEKGDIPEGYSVSREKKERFSLILESASTNQTSMYLCASSTAGTGMYEQYFGPGTRLTVT.

This clonotype was found many times. The chain combines TRBV5-1 with TRBJ2-7; 7 nucleotides line up with TRBD1. Germline V gene sequence: CDR1 SGHRS, CDR2 YFSETQ. V gave up 5 bases and J gave up 6 bases; unmatched junction bases: 14. This CDR3 has 15 amino acids. The CDR3 reads CASRPSGTDSFEQYF. In nucleotides, the CDR3 is TGCGCCAGCAGACCCTCCGGGACAGACTCATTCGAGCAGTACTTC.

This clonotype has a count of ten or more. The rearrangement uses TRBV24-1 and TRBJ2-1, with 9 bases aligning to TRBD2. Germline assignment: CDR1 KGHDR and CDR2 SFDVKD. With 1 base clipped from V and 8 bases from J, the junction kept 8 bases outside the gene matches. The CDR3 contains 16 residues. The CDR3 DNA sequence: TGTGCCACCAGTGATTTAGCGGGAGGCCCTGAAGATGAGCAGTTCTTC. It encodes CATSDLAGGPEDEQFF.

This clonotype has more than one count but fewer than ten. The chain carries TRBV9 and TRBJ2-2; the D is unclear. Trimming left V 1 base short and J 6 bases short, with 4 bases between. The V gene's germline CDR1 is SGDLS and CDR2 YYNGEE. This CDR3 is built from 12 residues. CDR3 bases: TGTGCCAGCAGCGTATTCCCCGGGGAGCTGTTTTTT. Residues: CASSVFPGELFF.

V and J are TRBV19 and TRBJ2-3, with D possibly called TRBD1 or TRBD2 (5 bases each). V lost 4 bases and J 3 bases, leaving 20 bases between the germline ends. The CDR3 runs to 17 residues. Germline CDR1 LNHDA, CDR2 SQIVND (reference sequence). The CDR3, as DNA: TGTGCCAGTAGTACCCGGGAACAGGTTGGTGGAACAGATACGCAGTATTTT. Amino acids: CASSTREQVGGTDTQYF.

Ten or more counts support this clonotype. This chain uses TRBV20-1 with TRBJ2-1; weak D call: TRBD2 (5 bases). Germline CDR1 is DFQATT and CDR2 is SNEGSKA (reference sequence). The CDR3 runs 14 residues. The V end was cut by 3 bases, the J end by 6 bases, with 15 bases between. The CDR3 spells CSASSSSSPNEQFF. In DNA, the CDR3 is TGCAGTGCTAGTTCTAGTTCTAGCCCCAATGAGCAGTTCTTC.

As for this clonotype: Since a much larger clone is just one base distant, this may be a read error. This chain joins TRBV7-9 and TRBJ2-7; 7 nucleotides agree with TRBD2. Looked up from germline, CDR1 is SEHNR and CDR2 is FQNEAQ (reference sequence). The V and J ends lost 4 bases and 6 bases, in that order; junction bases with no gene match: 15. This CDR3 has 16 residues. The CDR3 DNA sequence: TGTGCCAGCAGCTCCCAGGGAGGGTTCGGCTCGAGCGAGCAGTACTTC. This gives the protein CASSSQGGFGSSEQYF.

This clonotype has ten or more counts. The chain employs TRBV28 and TRBJ2-4; D possibly uses TRBD1 or TRBD2 (5 bases each). Trimming left V 6 bases short and J 7 bases short, with 19 bases between. The CDR3 covers 15 residues. CDR1 and CDR2 from the germline V gene are MDHEN and SYDVKM. As DNA, the CDR3 is TGTGCCAGCAGCGCCGGGAACTCCTGGGGGAACATTCAGTACTTC. Translating it yields CASSAGNSWGNIQYF.

This clonotype was seen only a few times. V and J are TRBV30 and TRBJ2-3, with TRBD2 matching 10 bases. This CDR3 contains 13 residues. Germline CDR1 and CDR2: GTSNPN and SVGIG (reference sequence). The V segment lost 4 bases and the J segment 6 bases; nucleotides outside the gene matches: 4. As DNA, the CDR3 is TGTGCCTGGACTAGCGGGAGATGGGATACGCAGTATTTT. As protein: CAWTSGRWDTQYF.

The CDR3 bases are TGTGCCAGCAGATCTCCAGGGGGAGGCTACACCTTC. It yields the protein CASRSPGGGYTF. The chain is built from TRBV6-1 and TRBJ1-2, with TRBD1 matching 7 bases. Per germline, CDR1 MNHNS and CDR2 SASEGT. Germline trimming cut 6 bases from V and 8 bases from J; bases unmatched to any gene: 6. The CDR3 is 12 residues long.

The sample holds many counts of this clonotype. The chain combines TRBV10-3 with TRBJ1-2; no reliable D call. The V and J ends lost 3 bases and 4 bases respectively, with 9 bases between them. CDR3 size: 13 residues. Germline-derived CDR1 and CDR2 are ENHRY and SYGVKD. Here the CDR3 DNA reads TGTGCCATCAGTGAAGGGCCATTCTATGGCTACACCTTC. Its translation is CAISEGPFYGYTF.

Many counts were recorded for this clonotype. The J gene is TRBJ1-5, the V gene TRBV7-9; D gene unclear. The CDR3 has 12 residues. The V end lost 1 base, the J end lost 9 bases, and 7 bases lay between the germline ends. The germline V gene has CDR1 SEHNR and CDR2 FQNEAQ (reference sequence). CDR3 region: CASSLGGLPQHF. The CDR3 nucleotides are TGTGCCAGCAGCTTAGGAGGTCTGCCCCAGCATTTT. The full variable domain, completed using reference TRBV7-9 and TRBJ1-5, is DTGVSQNPRHKITKRGQNVTFRCDPISEHNRLYWYRQTLGQGPEFLTYFQNEAQLEKSRLLSDRFSAERPKGSFSTLEIQRTEQGDSAMYLCASSLGGLPQHFGDGTRLSIL.

This clonotype was seen many times. This chain uses TRBV28 with TRBJ2-7; 9 nucleotides align to TRBD1. Germline loops: CDR1 MDHEN, CDR2 SYDVKM. The V gene end was trimmed by 7 bases and the J gene end by 6 bases; junction bases not matched to a gene: 13. There are 15 residues in the CDR3. Written as DNA, the CDR3 is TGTGCCAGCACTAAGACAGGGGGGAATCTTCGCGAGCAGTACTTC. Translated: CASTKTGGNLREQYF.

The rearrangement uses TRBV5-1 and TRBJ2-5; D not certain. The V gene lost 0 bases and the J gene lost 2 bases, with 8 bases spanning the gap. The CDR3 covers 14 residues. Per germline, CDR1 SGHRS and CDR2 YFSETQ. The CDR3: CASSLGRLQETQYF. CDR3 nucleotides: TGCGCCAGCAGCTTGGGGCGGCTTCAAGAGACCCAGTACTTC.

The J gene is TRBJ2-7, the V gene TRBV6-1; D gene ambiguous. With 2 bases removed from V and 6 bases from J, the gap between germline ends came to 11 bases. Germline V gene lookup returns CDR1 MNHNS and CDR2 SASEGT. The CDR3 length is 13 residues. The CDR3 DNA reads as TGTGCCAGCAGTGAATCGTTGCCGGGCGAGCAGTACTTC. It yields the protein CASSESLPGEQYF.

This clonotype was seen repeatedly, ten times or more. The chain employs TRBV28 and TRBJ2-2; 12 nucleotides match TRBD1. In germline, CDR1 is MDHEN, CDR2 SYDVKM. This CDR3 comprises 19 residues. The junction had 13 bases not matched to a gene; V was cut back by 4 bases and J by 4 bases. CDR3 in amino acids: CASSYVGTGGAGPTGELFF. The CDR3 bases are TGTGCCAGCAGTTACGTCGGGACAGGGGGCGCTGGCCCCACCGGGGAGCTGTTTTTT.

As for this clonotype: A far larger clone is off by one base, so a read error is likely. Because it lacks the conserved phenylalanine or tryptophan at the end, this CDR3 is likely a read error. This chain's CDR3 is CASSTRTSGLEETQYL. DNA of the CDR3: TGTGCCAGCAGCACCAGGACTAGCGGGCTAGAAGAGACCCAGTACCTC. The genes are TRBV7-8 and TRBJ2-5, with 11 bases matching TRBD2. The CDR3 runs to 16 residues. Trimming cost V 5 bases and J 3 bases; bases outside gene matches: 8. Germline V gene data show CDR1 as SGHVS and CDR2 as FQNEAQ.

This clonotype has ten or more counts. V and J are TRBV29-1 and TRBJ2-3, with D tentatively TRBD1 or TRBD2 (5 bases each). V lost 0 bases, J lost 1 base, and 5 bases lay in between. The germline V gene has CDR1 SQVTM and CDR2 ANQGSEA. The CDR3 totals 13 residues. CDR3 DNA sequence: TGCAGCGTTGAAGAGGGGGGCACAGATACGCAGTATTTT. Amino acid sequence: CSVEEGGTDTQYF.

The sample holds many counts of this clonotype. The CDR3 region is CASSPLQAANYGYTF. As DNA, the CDR3 is TGTGCCAGCTCACCATTACAGGCTGCTAACTATGGCTACACCTTC. The chain has TRBV18 and TRBJ1-2, with D tentatively TRBD1 (5 bases). Deletions cut 2 bases from V and 0 bases from J, with 10 bases between. The CDR3 has 15 residues. Germline V gene data show CDR1 as KGHSH and CDR2 as LQKENI.

This clonotype was recorded many times. The chain has TRBV15 and TRBJ2-2; 11 bases fit TRBD2. The J segment lost 4 bases and the V segment lost 2 bases, leaving 6 bases of the junction unmatched. This CDR3 comprises 17 residues. In germline, CDR1 is LNHNV, CDR2 YYDKDF (reference sequence). In DNA, the CDR3 is TGTGCCACCAGCAGATTCCTAGCGGGAGGTAGCACCGGGGAGCTGTTTTTT. Translation: CATSRFLAGGSTGELFF.